This T cell receptor (beta chain) was obtained from a study of T-cell reconstitution after alpha-beta-depleted transplantation in children. Whole-study findings and limits: Reports say that about two months after transplant, the alpha-beta T cells came out of several hundred graft clones that had expanded. T-cell counts and diversity at one year post-transplant came mainly from newly produced T cells.

Germline CDR1 reads KGHSH; CDR2 reads LQKENI. This CDR3 region has 14 residues. V dropped 0 bases and J dropped 0 bases, with 3 bases sitting between them. Unique molecular identifiers were incorporated during preparation of the TCRbeta library. MiXCR, run by TCRdb on the PCR reads, gives a single entry per CDR3 protein. Among 530,000 or so distinct CDR3 sequences listed, 27% were seen once. About this clonotype: Its antigen is undetermined.

Sample: PBMCs, taken before TCRalphabeta/CD19-depleted stem cell transplant. This chain joins TRBV18 and TRBJ2-1, with unresolved D. The clonotype was recovered from a boy less than two years old with Wiskott-Aldrich syndrome, due to receive a stem cell transplant. CDR3 amino acids: CASSPPGSYNEQFF. The CDR3 DNA reads TGTGCCAGCTCACCACCGGGCTCCTACAATGAGCAGTTCTTC.